These T cell receptor beta chains were read from a single sample in a study of cytomegalovirus exposure and HLA in healthy donors. Clones were read by immunoSEQ multiplex PCR, and TCRdb kept only the in-frame ones, dropping some. The repertoire includes some 180,000 clones, 70% to 85% of them detected once, and roughly 3.2% sits in the top ten. The material sequenced was PBMCs. The origin of the receptors is a man aged 35 to 55 in good health and CMV-seropositive. Both conserved end residues are part of each CDR3. The D gene is left open where the match is weak. Clone size is given for some rows only: seen once, a few or many times, or a class if the clone is expanded.

d_gene	abundance	j_gene	v_gene	CDR3aa	CDR3nt
TRBD1	NA	TRBJ1-3	TRBV7-2	CASSFQGAAGNTIYF	TGTGCCAGCAGTTTTCAGGGGGCCGCTGGAAACACCATATATTTT
NA	few	TRBJ1-1	TRBV5-6	CASSLGRGADYTEAFF	TGTGCCAGCAGCTTGGGGCGCGGGGCCGACTACACTGAAGCTTTCTTT
NA	NA	TRBJ1-1	TRBV5-1	CASSLANTEAFF	TGCGCCAGCAGCTTAGCGAACACTGAAGCTTTCTTT
NA	once	TRBJ2-7	TRBV7-8	CASSLRYEQYF	TGTGCCAGCAGCTTACGGTACGAGCAGTACTTC
NA	NA	TRBJ1-6	TRBV5-5	CASSLEFWTRGNSPLHF	TGTGCCAGCAGCTTGGAGTTTTGGACTCGAGGGAATTCACCCCTCCACTTT
NA	NA	TRBJ2-1	TRBV6-5	CASSHDSYNEQFF	TGTGCCAGCAGTCACGACAGTTACAATGAGCAGTTCTTC
TRBD2	NA	TRBJ2-2	TRBV5-1	CASRLAGGPSGELFF	TGCGCCAGCAGATTAGCGGGGGGGCCGTCCGGGGAGCTGTTTTTT
TRBD2	NA	TRBJ2-1	TRBV7-9	CSSSKKIAGRYNEQFF	TGTTCCAGCAGCAAAAAAATAGCGGGACGCTACAATGAGCAGTTCTTC
NA	NA	TRBJ1-1	TRBV2	CATPRGMNTEAFF	TGTGCCACTCCCCGCGGGATGAACACTGAAGCTTTCTTT
TRBD2	few	TRBJ2-5	TRBV13	CASSFPSGETQYF	TGTGCCAGCAGCTTCCCTAGCGGGGAGACCCAGTACTTC
NA	NA	TRBJ2-1	TRBV7-3	CASSLSGTVNEQFF	TGTGCCAGCAGCTTAAGCGGTACGGTCAATGAGCAGTTCTTC
TRBD1	few	TRBJ1-2	TRBV27	CASSSRPGQHYGYTF	TGTGCCAGCAGTTCACGGCCGGGACAGCACTATGGCTACACCTTC
TRBD1	NA	TRBJ2-2	TRBV10-3	CAISGWTGEKAGELFF	TGTGCCATCAGTGGATGGACAGGGGAGAAGGCCGGGGAGCTGTTTTTT
NA	once	TRBJ1-2	TRBV7-8	CASSLTGGSNYGYTF	TGTGCCAGCAGCTTAACGGGGGGATCTAACTATGGCTACACCTTC
NA	few	TRBJ2-1	TRBV19	CASSIGGDYNEQFF	TGTGCCAGTAGTATAGGGGGGGACTACAATGAGCAGTTCTTC
TRBD1	NA	TRBJ2-7	TRBV5-1	CASSLRQGTLEQYF	TGCGCCAGCAGCTTGAGACAGGGAACCCTCGAGCAGTACTTC
TRBD2	few	TRBJ2-7	TRBV7-9	CASSPTAGGSEQYF	TGTGCCAGCTCCCCCACAGCGGGAGGGTCGGAGCAGTACTTC
TRBD2	NA	TRBJ2-4	TRBV11-3	CASSLDKREDPLSAKNIQYF	TGTGCCAGCAGCTTGGATAAACGGGAGGACCCTCTTTCGGCCAAAAACATTCAGTACTTC
TRBD1	NA	TRBJ1-2	TRBV25-1	CASSDPQGYGYTF	TGTGCCAGCAGTGACCCACAGGGGTATGGCTACACCTTC
NA	NA	TRBJ2-5	TRBV5-1	CASRLAGETQYF	TGCGCCAGCAGACTAGCCGGGGAGACCCAGTACTTC
TRBD2	NA	TRBJ2-5	TRBV2	CASTWSGGPQETQYF	TGTGCCAGCACCTGGAGCGGGGGGCCCCAAGAGACCCAGTACTTC
NA	NA	TRBJ2-2	TRBV28	CASALGTGELFF	TGTGCCAGCGCCCTCGGTACCGGGGAGCTGTTTTTT
NA	NA	TRBJ2-7	TRBV27	CASTFSYEQYF	TGTGCCAGCACCTTCTCCTACGAGCAGTACTTC
TRBD1	NA	TRBJ1-5	TRBV4-1	CASSQGSDRVNQPQHF	TGCGCCAGCAGCCAAGGGAGCGACAGGGTCAATCAGCCCCAGCATTTT
TRBD1	NA	TRBJ1-1	TRBV7-3	CASSLTPNRGNTEAFF	TGTGCCAGCAGCTTAACGCCGAACAGGGGGAACACTGAAGCTTTCTTT
TRBD1	NA	TRBJ1-2	TRBV7-2	CASSPQGGGRGSGYTF	TGTGCCAGCAGCCCCCAAGGAGGCGGCAGGGGGTCTGGCTACACCTTC
TRBD1	NA	TRBJ1-1	TRBV5-4	CASSQQGDTEAFF	TGCGCCAGCAGCCAGCAGGGGGACACTGAAGCTTTCTTT
TRBD2	NA	TRBJ2-2	TRBV18	CASSLAGPLNTGELFF	TGTGCCAGCTCGTTAGCGGGCCCCCTGAACACCGGGGAGCTGTTTTTT
TRBD1	NA	TRBJ2-5	TRBV7-2	CASSPHRGRGETQYF	TGTGCCAGCAGCCCCCACAGGGGGCGCGGGGAGACCCAGTACTTC
TRBD1	NA	TRBJ1-1	TRBV6-1	CASSETNRGRWAEAFF	TGTGCCAGCAGTGAGACCAACAGGGGGCGTTGGGCTGAAGCTTTCTTT
NA	NA	TRBJ2-3	TRBV5-1	CASSLDGATDTQYF	TGCGCCAGCAGCTTGGATGGGGCGACAGATACGCAGTATTTT
TRBD2	NA	TRBJ2-3	TRBV5-1	CASSLEVAGAATDTQYF	TGCGCCAGCAGCTTGGAGGTAGCGGGGGCCGCAACGGATACGCAGTATTTT
TRBD2	NA	TRBJ2-5	TRBV29-1	CSASGTSGDEQYF	TGCAGCGCCTCCGGGACTAGCGGAGATGAGCAGTACTTC
NA	few	TRBJ2-2	TRBV9	CASSVGTVNTGELFF	TGTGCCAGCAGCGTAGGGACAGTTAACACCGGGGAGCTGTTTTTT
NA	NA	TRBJ2-7	TRBV6-5	CASRGPGSYEQYF	TGTGCCAGCAGAGGTCCAGGTTCCTACGAGCAGTACTTC
TRBD1	once	TRBJ2-2	TRBV10-1	CASRPRRTGGRGTGELFF	TGCGCCAGCAGGCCTAGGCGTACAGGGGGCCGCGGCACCGGGGAGCTGTTTTTT
NA	NA	TRBJ2-7	TRBV28	CASSLPGAYEQYF	TGTGCCAGCAGTCTGCCGGGAGCCTACGAGCAGTACTTC
NA	NA	TRBJ1-2	TRBV6-1	CASSKTAGYNYGYTF	TGTGCCAGCAGTAAAACGGCGGGTTATAACTATGGCTACACCTTC